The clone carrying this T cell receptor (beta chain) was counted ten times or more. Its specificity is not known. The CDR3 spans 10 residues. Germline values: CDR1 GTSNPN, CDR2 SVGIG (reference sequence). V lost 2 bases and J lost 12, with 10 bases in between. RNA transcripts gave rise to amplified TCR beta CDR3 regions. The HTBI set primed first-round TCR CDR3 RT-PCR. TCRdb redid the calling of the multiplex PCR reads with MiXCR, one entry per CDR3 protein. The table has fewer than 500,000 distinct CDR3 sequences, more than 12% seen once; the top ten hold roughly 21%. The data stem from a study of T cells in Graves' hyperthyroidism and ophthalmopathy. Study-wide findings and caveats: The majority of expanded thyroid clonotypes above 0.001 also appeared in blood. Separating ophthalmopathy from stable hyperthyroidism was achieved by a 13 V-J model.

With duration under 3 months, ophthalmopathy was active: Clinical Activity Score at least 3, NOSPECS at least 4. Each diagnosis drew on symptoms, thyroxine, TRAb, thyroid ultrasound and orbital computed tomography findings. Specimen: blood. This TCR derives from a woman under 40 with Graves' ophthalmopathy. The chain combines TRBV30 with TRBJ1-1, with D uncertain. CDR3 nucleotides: TGTGCCTGGAGTAGCCAACTTACTTTCTTT. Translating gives CAWSSQLTFF. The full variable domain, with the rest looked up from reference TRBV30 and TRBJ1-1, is SQTIHQWPATLVQPVGSPLSLECTVEGTSNPNLYWYRQAAGRGLQLLFYSVGIGQISSEVPQNLSASRPQDRQFILSSKKLLLSDSGFYLCAWSSQLTFFGQGTRLTVV.